Below, 11 T cell receptor beta chains from the same sample are listed, as sequenced in a study of neurological immune-mediated disorders. MiXCR, applied by TCRdb to the 5' RACE reads, yields one record per CDR3 protein. The table lists approximately 31,000 distinct CDR3 sequences, approximately 4.3% of them singletons. Sequencing used PBMCs. Every receptor here comes from a man aged 18 to 29 in good health.

At least ten counts were recorded for this clonotype. V and J are TRBV15 and TRBJ1-1; D is possibly TRBD1 (5 bases). V lost 0 bases to trimming and J lost 1 base, with 9 bases between them. The CDR3 has 15 residues. CDR1 is LNHNV, CDR2 YYDKDF, per germline (reference sequence). The CDR3 DNA is TGTGCCACCAGCAGAGATGGGGGGAGGAACACTGAAGCTTTCTTT. As protein: CATSRDGGRNTEAFF. Using reference TRBV15 and TRBJ1-1 for the parts outside the CDR3, the full variable domain is DAMVIQNPRYQVTQFGKPVTLSCSQTLNHNVMYWYQQKSSQAPKLLFHYYDKDFNNEADTPDNFQSRRPNTSFCFLDIRSPGLGDTAMYLCATSRDGGRNTEAFFGQGTRLTVV.

This clonotype was recorded at least ten times. The chain combines TRBV5-1 with TRBJ1-6; D not resolved. V lost 0 bases, J lost 8 bases, and 15 bases lay in between. The germline V gene has CDR1 SGHRS and CDR2 YFSETQ. This CDR3 has 16 amino acids. The CDR3 sequence: CASSLALGGKDSPLHF. The CDR3, as DNA: TGCGCCAGCAGCTTGGCTTTGGGAGGGAAGGATTCACCCCTCCACTTT. The full variable domain, completed using reference TRBV5-1 and TRBJ1-6, is KAGVTQTPRYLIKTRGQQVTLSCSPISGHRSVSWYQQTPGQGLQFLFEYFSETQRNKGNFPGRFSGRQFSNSRSEMNVSTLELGDSALYLCASSLALGGKDSPLHFGNGTRLTVT.

In its sample, this clonotype was seen many times. This chain joins TRBV7-2 and TRBJ1-1, with D unresolved. The CDR3 extends over 13 amino acids. Deletions cut 0 bases from V and 10 bases from J, with 12 bases between. Germline CDR1 reads SGHTA; CDR2 reads FQGNSA. This chain's CDR3 is CASSLALEGPAFF. CDR3 sequence (DNA): TGTGCCAGCAGCTTAGCGTTGGAGGGCCCAGCTTTCTTT. The whole variable domain, filled in from reference TRBV7-2 and TRBJ1-1, reads GAGVSQSPSNKVTEKGKDVELRCDPISGHTALYWYRQSLGQGLEFLIYFQGNSAPDKSGLPSDRFSAERTGGSVSTLTIQRTQQEDSAVYLCASSLALEGPAFFGQGTRLTVV.

Ten or more counts support this clonotype. The rearrangement links TRBV6-2 or TRBV6-3 to TRBJ2-3; 12 nucleotides match TRBD2. CDR1 is MNHEY, CDR2 SVGEGT, per germline. The CDR3 loop spans 16 amino acids. V shed 6 bases, J shed 1 base, and the junction held 5 bases outside the gene matches. The CDR3 reads CASSQLAGGGTDTQYF. In DNA, the CDR3 is TGTGCCAGCAGCCAACTAGCGGGGGGAGGCACAGATACGCAGTATTTT.

At least ten counts were recorded for this clonotype. The gene calls are TRBV3-1 and TRBJ2-7; D uncertain. The germline V gene encodes CDR1 LGHDT and CDR2 YNNKEL (reference sequence). Trimming took off 1 base at V and 1 base at J, with 2 bases between the two ends. The CDR3 is 12 residues long. The CDR3 DNA follows: TGTGCCAGCAGCCAAGCGTCCTACGAGCAGTACTTC. As protein: CASSQASYEQYF.

The table lists this clonotype with many counts. This chain connects TRBV19 to TRBJ2-3; 7 nucleotides agree with TRBD2. Germline trimming cut 3 bases from V and 0 bases from J; bases unmatched to any gene: 6. The length of the CDR3 is 16 residues. The germline CDR1 and CDR2 sequences are LNHDA and SQIVND (reference sequence). CDR3 residues: CASSIFAGVSTDTQYF. CDR3 coding DNA: TGTGCCAGTAGTATTTTCGCGGGGGTGAGCACAGATACGCAGTATTTT.

This clonotype was seen repeatedly, ten times or more. The chain joins TRBV24-1 to TRBJ2-7; D unresolved. Trimming left V 2 bases short and J 1 base short, with 2 bases between. The CDR3 is 12 residues long. Germline-derived CDR1 and CDR2 are KGHDR and SFDVKD. As DNA, the CDR3 is TGTGCCACCAGTGATTCATCCTACGAGCAGTACTTC. The encoded protein is CATSDSSYEQYF.

In its sample, this clonotype is large. The chain recombines TRBV6-5 with TRBJ1-1; tentatively, D is TRBD1 (5 bases). From germline, CDR1 is MNHEY and CDR2 SVGAGI. The CDR3 extends over 12 amino acids. Trimming removed 8 bases from V and 7 bases from J, with 14 bases in between. CDR3 sequence reads: CASGFGGDEAFF. The CDR3 bases are TGTGCCAGCGGATTCGGAGGGGATGAAGCTTTCTTT.

There are many counts of this clonotype. The V and J genes are TRBV5-1 and TRBJ2-6; D assignment may be TRBD1 or TRBD2 (6 bases each). The CDR3 has 17 residues. V was trimmed by 2 bases and J by 0 bases, leaving 12 bases between them. Germline values: CDR1 SGHRS, CDR2 YFSETQ. The DNA of the CDR3 is TGCGCCAGCAGCTTTTCGGGGGCAGGCTCTGGGGCCAACGTCCTGACTTTC. Protein product: CASSFSGAGSGANVLTF.

This clonotype was found many times. The chain has TRBV5-1 and TRBJ2-7, with 8 bases lining up with TRBD1. CDR1 and CDR2 from the germline V gene are SGHRS and YFSETQ. The trim removed 0 bases at V and 3 bases at J, leaving 5 bases unmatched. The CDR3 contains 15 residues. The CDR3 coding sequence is TGCGCCAGCAGCTTGGGGGGGACAGGTGACTACGAGCAGTACTTC. Translation gives CASSLGGTGDYEQYF.

This clonotype was seen at least ten times. J is TRBJ1-2 and V is TRBV4-2, with D uncertain. This CDR3 is 16 amino acids long. V was trimmed by 0 bases and J by 5 bases, leaving 16 bases between them. The germline V gene encodes CDR1 LGHNA and CDR2 YNFKEQ. As DNA, the CDR3 is TGTGCCAGCAGCCAAGATTGGGCACCTACCCTGTATGGCTACACCTTC. Its translation: CASSQDWAPTLYGYTF.